These 5 T cell receptor beta chains came from one sample sequenced in a study of technical replicates of blood from a few donors. Libraries were prepared by immunoSEQ multiplex PCR; TCRdb keeps only in-frame clonotypes and omits some of them. The table shows tens of thousands of clones, with around 96% occurring only once. Sequenced: T cells isolated from PBMCs. The receptors were gathered from a human donor in good health.

For the CDR3, the DNA is TGTGCCAGTAGCACAGGGGTAGATGGCTACACCTTC. It encodes CASSTGVDGYTF. The chain combines TRBV19 with TRBJ1-2; TRBD1 aligns across 7 bases. The ends lost 6 bases at V and 6 bases at J; junction bases unmatched: 4. Germline loops: CDR1 LNHDA, CDR2 SQIVND (reference sequence). The CDR3 covers 12 residues.

V is TRBV19 and J is TRBJ1-3, with D unclear. Trimming removed 8 bases from V and 4 bases from J, with 3 bases in between. The CDR3 contains 10 residues. Germline V gene sequence: CDR1 LNHDA, CDR2 SQIVND (reference sequence). The CDR3 DNA reads as TGTGCCAGTCGGGGAAACACCATATATTTT. Its protein product is CASRGNTIYF.

The gene calls are TRBV19 and TRBJ2-3; a weak D match, TRBD2 (5 bases). CDR1 and CDR2 (germline): LNHDA, SQIVND (reference sequence). The CDR3 has 21 amino acids. Deletions cut 6 bases from V and 0 bases from J, with 31 bases between. CDR3 in DNA: TGTGCCAGTAGCCGCAATCGTTATCGAGGGCCCAACCTTACTAGCACAGATACGCAGTATTTT. This gives the protein CASSRNRYRGPNLTSTDTQYF. The variable domain in full, with the rest retrieved from reference TRBV19 and TRBJ2-3, is DGGITQSPKYLFRKEGQNVTLSCEQNLNHDAMYWYRQDPGQGLRLIYYSQIVNDFQKGDIAEGYSVSREKKESFPLTVTSAQKNPTAFYLCASSRNRYRGPNLTSTDTQYFGPGTRLTVL.

CDR3 DNA: TGTGCCAGCAGCTTAGATCAGAGGGCCACAGATACGCAGTATTTT. This gives the protein CASSLDQRATDTQYF. V is TRBV11-2 and J is TRBJ2-3; D possibly corresponds to TRBD2 (5 bases). CDR1 is SGHAT, CDR2 FQNNGV, per germline. V lost 0 bases and J 2 bases, leaving 9 bases between the germline ends. This CDR3 contains 15 residues.

The chain employs TRBV4-2 and TRBJ2-2; perhaps TRBD2 as D (7 bases). V was trimmed by 3 bases and J by 2 bases, leaving 19 bases between them. The CDR3 covers 18 residues. Germline CDR1 and CDR2: LGHNA and YNFKEQ. CDR3 DNA sequence: TGTGCCAGCAGCCATCCTGGGGCGGGGGCTCTAAACACCGGGGAGCTGTTTTTT. Its protein is CASSHPGAGALNTGELFF.